This T cell receptor (beta chain) was found in a study of cytomegalovirus exposure and HLA in healthy donors. The CDR3 contains 16 residues. Germline V gives CDR1 KGHSH, CDR2 LQKENI. After removal of 3 bases from V and 7 bases from J, the junction contained 10 bases not matched to a gene. The PCR contained 60 Vbeta and 13 Jbeta primers. The data were produced by immunoSEQ multiplex PCR, yet TCRdb's version contains in-frame clones alone and is incomplete. The listing contains roughly 100,000 clones. This sequence originates from a middle-aged man in good health and CMV-seronegative. The V call is TRBV18, the J call TRBJ1-5; 9 bases match TRBD1. The specimen sequenced was PBMCs. The CDR3 sequence: CASSPGTGSRTQPQHF. The CDR3, as DNA: TGTGCCAGCTCACCCGGGACAGGGTCACGTACACAGCCCCAGCATTTT.